Following are 30 T cell receptor beta chains from one sample sequenced in a study of spatial heterogeneity in lung cancer. Whole-study results and caveats: Counts of expanded alpha and beta TCRs within tumors tracked the tumor nonsynonymous mutation count.

Time point reported: sample taken at primary tumor resection. Their cognate antigens are unknown. TCRdb recomputed calls from the 5' RACE reads with MiXCR, one row per CDR3 protein. The table has 7,000 to 10,000 distinct CDR3 sequences, around 9.9% seen once. This material consisted of lung tumor tissue, taken at surgery. The receptors come from a male donor with early-stage non-small cell lung cancer.

This clonotype was detected many times. The J gene is TRBJ2-5, the V gene TRBV18; 7 nucleotides line up with TRBD2. The V and J ends lost 6 bases and 4 bases, in that order; junction bases with no gene match: 8. The germline V gene encodes CDR1 KGHSH and CDR2 LQKENI. The CDR3 spans 14 residues. The CDR3 loop reads CASSPGLGGETQYF. CDR3 nucleotides: TGTGCCAGCTCTCCAGGACTAGGCGGAGAGACCCAGTACTTC.

By share of the sample, this clonotype is medium-sized. The CDR3 sequence is CASSQGKTRAGYTF. The DNA of the CDR3 is TGTGCCAGCAGCCAAGGGAAGACCAGGGCTGGCTACACCTTC. The chain combines TRBV3-1 with TRBJ1-2, with TRBD1 as a possible D gene (5 bases). Per germline, CDR1 LGHDT and CDR2 YNNKEL (reference sequence). This CDR3 has 14 residues. Trimming pared 1 base from V and 7 bases from J, leaving 13 bases between.

By share, this clonotype counts as medium-sized. The V call is TRBV5-6, the J call TRBJ1-5; D uncertain. Germline V gene sequence: CDR1 SGHDT, CDR2 YYEEEE. The V end was cut by 4 bases, the J end by 5 bases, with 10 bases between. CDR3 length: 13 residues. CDR3 amino acids: CASSPGLDQPQHF. The DNA for the CDR3 is TGTGCCAGCAGCCCGGGGTTGGATCAGCCCCAGCATTTT. The variable domain in full, completed from reference TRBV5-6 and TRBJ1-5, reads DAGVTQSPTHLIKTRGQQVTLRCSPKSGHDTVSWYQQALGQGPQFIFQYYEEEERQRGNFPDRFSGHQFPNYSSELNVNALLLGDSALYLCASSPGLDQPQHFGDGTRLSIL.

This clonotype was seen repeatedly, ten times or more. V usage is TRBV9 and J usage is TRBJ1-2; D gene ambiguous. Germline values: CDR1 SGDLS, CDR2 YYNGEE. The CDR3 runs 14 residues. Deletions cut 0 bases from V and 4 bases from J, with 10 bases between. CDR3 nucleotide sequence: TGTGCCAGCAGCGTAGATGTCGGGCGCTATGGCTACACCTTC. It encodes CASSVDVGRYGYTF.

This clonotype is medium-sized (0.01 to 0.1%) within its sample. The rearrangement uses TRBV20-1 and TRBJ1-2; TRBD1 matches at 9 bases. Unmatched junction bases numbered 11, after V lost 6 bases and J lost 6 bases. The length of the CDR3 is 14 residues. Germline CDR1 and CDR2: DFQATT and SNEGSKA (reference sequence). The CDR3 here is CSARPYRGPDGYTF. CDR3 in DNA: TGCAGTGCGCGGCCCTACAGGGGGCCGGATGGCTACACCTTC.

This clonotype was counted only a few times. This rearrangement joins TRBV6-1 to TRBJ2-6, with 8 bases aligning to TRBD1. The germline gives CDR1 MNHNS, CDR2 SASEGT. This CDR3 is built from 16 residues. V trimming: 2 bases; J trimming: 1 base; junction bases outside the gene matches: 1. The DNA for the CDR3 is TGTGCCAGCAGTGAAAGGACAGGGTCTGGGGCCAACGTCCTGACTTTC. Protein: CASSERTGSGANVLTF.

This clonotype is medium-sized within its sample. The chain combines TRBV3-1 with TRBJ2-2; 14 nucleotides align to TRBD2. The CDR3 is 16 residues long. J was trimmed by 7 bases and V by 3 bases; bases with no gene match: 4. Germline CDR1 reads LGHDT; CDR2 reads YNNKEL (reference sequence). This CDR3 is CASSQRTSGGIGELFF. Written as DNA, the CDR3 is TGTGCCAGCAGCCAGCGGACTAGCGGGGGGATCGGGGAGCTGTTTTTT.

By share, this clonotype counts as medium-sized. This chain links TRBV10-3 with TRBJ1-6; D gene uncertain. CDR3 length: 14 residues. CDR1 and CDR2 (germline): ENHRY, SYGVKD. Trimming cost V 4 bases and J 9 bases, with 13 bases left between them. The CDR3, as DNA: TGTGCCATCAGTGTCGACGGGAGAAGTTCACCCCTCCACTTT. Amino acids: CAISVDGRSSPLHF.

This clonotype was detected many times. The V and J genes are TRBV5-6 and TRBJ2-2; D gene ambiguous. Trimming pared 0 bases from V and 7 bases from J, leaving 7 bases between. This CDR3 is built from 13 residues. CDR1 and CDR2 (germline): SGHDT, YYEEEE. The CDR3 DNA follows: TGTGCCAGCAGCTTGGCCCCTAACGGGGAGCTGTTTTTT. Its protein product is CASSLAPNGELFF.

By proportion, this clonotype is medium-sized (0.01 to 0.1%). The V and J genes are TRBV7-9 and TRBJ2-1; no clear D gene. CDR1 SEHNR and CDR2 FQNEAQ come from the germline V gene (reference sequence). V lost 2 bases, J lost 1 base, and 6 bases lay in between. The CDR3 runs to 14 residues. The CDR3 nucleotides are TGTGCCAGCAGCTTAAGTCTTTCCTACAATGAGCAGTTCTTC. Amino acid sequence: CASSLSLSYNEQFF.

Ten or more counts support this clonotype. This chain joins TRBV5-6 and TRBJ1-1, with TRBD1 matching over 7 bases. Looked up from germline, CDR1 is SGHDT and CDR2 is YYEEEE. CDR3 size: 13 residues. The V segment lost 0 bases and the J segment 11 bases; nucleotides outside the gene matches: 7. In DNA form, the CDR3 reads TGTGCCAGCAGCTTGGATTGGGACAGCCGGGCTTTCTTT. It encodes CASSLDWDSRAFF.

Comments on this clonotype: A much larger clonotype is one base distant, so this may be a read error. The final CDR3 position lacks the conserved phenylalanine or tryptophan, pointing to a likely read error. The rearrangement links TRBV5-1 to TRBJ2-7, with D tentatively TRBD1 or TRBD2 (6 bases each). Looked up from germline, CDR1 is SGHRS and CDR2 is YFSETQ. The CDR3 totals 14 residues. Trimming removed 4 bases at V and 2 bases at J, with 13 bases between. The CDR3 is CASSRSGATYEQYL. The DNA for the CDR3 is TGCGCCAGCAGCCGCTCGGGGGCCACCTACGAGCAGTACCTC.

The rearrangement joins TRBV7-2 to TRBJ1-1, with D maybe TRBD1 (5 bases). This CDR3 has 12 amino acids. V dropped 5 bases and J dropped 6 bases, with 10 bases sitting between them. Germline V gene data show CDR1 as SGHTA and CDR2 as FQGNSA. CDR3 nucleotide sequence: TGTGCCAGCAGCCCTGGGGCTGCTGAAGCTTTCTTT. Protein: CASSPGAAEAFF.

Here the CDR3 DNA reads TGCAGTGCTAGTCCATGGGGGAAGCGGGCCTCCTACAATGAGCAGTTCTTC. Protein sequence: CSASPWGKRASYNEQFF. The chain uses TRBV20-1 and TRBJ2-1; a weak D match, TRBD2 (6 bases). The V end was cut by 3 bases, the J end by 0 bases, with 18 bases between. Germline assignment: CDR1 DFQATT and CDR2 SNEGSKA (reference sequence). The CDR3 consists of 17 residues.

The chain has TRBV6-6 and TRBJ1-1; perhaps TRBD1 as D (6 bases). Germline-derived CDR1 and CDR2 are MNHNY and SVGAGI (reference sequence). The CDR3 runs to 15 residues. The V end was cut by 0 bases, the J end by 1 base, with 9 bases between. CDR3 in amino acids: CASSYSQGRNTEAFF. The CDR3 DNA reads TGTGCCAGCAGTTACTCCCAGGGGAGGAACACTGAAGCTTTCTTT.

This clonotype was observed a handful of times. J is TRBJ2-4 and V is TRBV29-1, with D possibly being TRBD1 (5 bases). V was clipped by 3 bases and J by 9 bases, with 15 bases between them. Per the germline V gene, CDR1 is SQVTM and CDR2 is ANQGSEA. The CDR3 is made up of 13 amino acids. CDR3 sequence reads: CSVEGQGPGIQYF. The CDR3 DNA sequence: TGCAGCGTTGAGGGGCAGGGCCCAGGCATTCAGTACTTC. The full variable domain, its missing parts supplied by reference TRBV29-1 and TRBJ2-4, is SAVISQKPSRDICQRGTSLTIQCQVDSQVTMMFWYRQQPGQSLTLIATANQGSEATYESGFVIDKFPISRPNLTFSTLTVSNMSPEDSSIYLCSVEGQGPGIQYFGAGTRLSVL.

Judged by abundance, this clonotype is medium-sized. This sequence joins TRBV4-1 and TRBJ1-2; 12 positions agree with TRBD1. Germline CDR1 is MGHRA and CDR2 is YSYEKL. The ends lost 0 bases at V and 8 bases at J; junction bases unmatched: 10. The CDR3 has 17 residues. CDR3 DNA: TGCGCCAGCAGCCAAGACTTCGGGACAGGGGGCGCGGCGGGCTACACCTTC. This translates into CASSQDFGTGGAAGYTF.

This clonotype was seen only once. The CDR3 nucleotides are TGTGCCAGCTCCTATGAGGGGGACGGTTATTTGGCCCAGCATTTT. It yields the protein CASSYEGDGYLAQHF. The genes are TRBV6-1 and TRBJ1-5; possibly TRBD1 for D (6 bases). Trimming pared 8 bases from V and 11 bases from J, leaving 25 bases between. The CDR3 is 15 residues long. In germline, CDR1 is MNHNS, CDR2 SASEGT.

V gene TRBV5-1 combines with J gene TRBJ2-2; 7 bases line up with TRBD1. The CDR3 runs 15 residues. The J segment lost 3 bases and the V segment lost 4 bases, leaving 6 bases of the junction unmatched. From germline, CDR1 is SGHRS and CDR2 YFSETQ. Written as DNA, the CDR3 is TGCGCCAGCAGCCCCCGACAGGGCGACACCGGGGAGCTGTTTTTT. This encodes CASSPRQGDTGELFF.

The chain carries TRBV18 and TRBJ1-5; 9 positions agree with TRBD1. Germline CDR1 and CDR2: KGHSH and LQKENI. V was clipped by 1 base and J by 6 bases; unmatched bases: 1. CDR3 length: 14 amino acids. Written as DNA, the CDR3 is TGTGCCAGCTCACCACTGGACAGGGGTCAGCCCCAGCATTTT. This sequence encodes CASSPLDRGQPQHF.

This clonotype has at least ten counts. The chain employs TRBV9 and TRBJ2-2, with D possibly matching TRBD1 (5 bases). CDR1 and CDR2 from the germline V gene are SGDLS and YYNGEE. Trimming took 3 bases from V and 6 from J, leaving 12 bases between them. The CDR3 covers 14 residues. The CDR3 DNA is TGTGCCAGCAGCGCGTTCCTACAGGCCGGGGAGCTGTTTTTT. Its translation is CASSAFLQAGELFF.

This clonotype was observed at least ten times. The CDR3 DNA sequence: TGTGCCAGCAGCTTCCAGTCGCGAGACACCGGGGAGCTGTTTTTT. This sequence encodes CASSFQSRDTGELFF. V is TRBV7-2 and J is TRBJ2-2; D remains unclear. The CDR3 runs 15 residues. CDR1 is SGHTA, CDR2 FQGNSA, per germline. The germline V and J ends were trimmed by 3 bases and 3 bases, with 11 bases remaining between them.

V is TRBV20-1 and J is TRBJ1-5; 7 nucleotides align to TRBD1. The germline gives CDR1 DFQATT, CDR2 SNEGSKA (reference sequence). V shed 1 base and J 1 base; nucleotides not matched to a gene: 4. The CDR3 sequence is 15 residues long. CDR3 amino acids: CSARGPGQSNQPQHF. The CDR3 coding sequence is TGCAGTGCTAGAGGGCCGGGACAGAGCAATCAGCCCCAGCATTTT.

This clonotype is medium-sized. The chain employs TRBV7-9 and TRBJ2-2; D not certain. Germline-derived CDR1 and CDR2 are SEHNR and FQNEAQ (reference sequence). The CDR3 covers 16 residues. Trimming removed 1 base at V and 0 bases at J, with 9 bases between. In nucleotides, the CDR3 is TGTGCCAGCAGCTTAGTAACTGCTACGAACACCGGGGAGCTGTTTTTT. The encoded protein is CASSLVTATNTGELFF.

This clonotype ranks as medium-sized. The chain employs TRBV7-9 and TRBJ2-5; unclear D gene. In germline, CDR1 is SEHNR, CDR2 FQNEAQ (reference sequence). The CDR3 covers 12 residues. Trimming removed 5 bases from V and 5 bases from J, with 9 bases in between. The chain's CDR3 is CASSPKGETQYF. The CDR3 DNA reads TGTGCCAGCAGCCCGAAGGGCGAGACCCAGTACTTC.

V and J are TRBV12-3 or TRBV12-4 and TRBJ2-1, with D perhaps TRBD2 (6 bases). The CDR3 has 17 amino acids. Trimming shortened V by 6 bases and J by 0 bases, and 18 bases separated the two germline ends. The CDR3 region has the DNA TGTGCCAGCAGCCCGGGACTTACCTCCGCCTCCTACAATGAGCAGTTCTTC. Its translation: CASSPGLTSASYNEQFF.

By its share, this clonotype is medium-sized. V and J are TRBV27 and TRBJ2-7; possible D gene TRBD1, 5 bases. The ends were cut back, 2 bases at V and 7 bases at J, with 18 bases in the middle. Germline values: CDR1 MNHEY, CDR2 SMNVEV (reference sequence). CDR3 length: 15 amino acids. CDR3 protein: CASSLKGIRTGEQYF. Here the CDR3 DNA reads TGTGCCAGCAGTTTAAAGGGGATTCGTACGGGTGAGCAGTACTTC.

This clonotype is labeled as medium-sized. This rearrangement joins TRBV7-2 to TRBJ1-5; possibly TRBD1 for D (6 bases). The CDR3 is made up of 15 amino acids. Germline V gene data show CDR1 as SGHTA and CDR2 as FQGNSA. The ends were cut back, 1 base at V and 11 bases at J, with 18 bases in the middle. Here the CDR3 reads CASSLVGGREEAQHF. The CDR3 region has the DNA TGTGCCAGCAGCTTAGTTGGGGGGCGCGAAGAAGCCCAGCATTTT.

In this sample, this clonotype turned up many times. V usage is TRBV12-3 or TRBV12-4 and J usage is TRBJ1-5; D call uncertain. Trimming left V 0 bases short and J 7 bases short, with 10 bases between. The CDR3 is made up of 14 amino acids. In nucleotides, the CDR3 is TGTGCCAGCAGTTTAGCGGAGGGCCGGCAGCCCCAGCATTTT. This codes for CASSLAEGRQPQHF.

In its sample, this clonotype was seen many times. V gene TRBV12-3 or TRBV12-4 combines with J gene TRBJ2-3; 10 nucleotides match TRBD2. The CDR3 consists of 14 residues. J was trimmed by 6 bases and V by 6 bases; bases with no gene match: 6. The CDR3 DNA reads as TGTGCCAGCAGGTCCCTAGCGGGAGCGGATACGCAGTATTTT. It encodes CASRSLAGADTQYF.